The 29 T cell receptor beta chains in this list originate from one sample, sequenced in a study of cytomegalovirus exposure and HLA in healthy donors. Libraries were prepared by immunoSEQ multiplex PCR; TCRdb keeps only in-frame clonotypes and omits some of them. The sample has under 400,000 clones, approximately 90% seen once. The material sequenced was PBMCs. These receptor sequences come from a young woman in good health and CMV-seronegative.

This chain links TRBV28 with TRBJ1-1, with D uncertain. Germline V gene lookup returns CDR1 MDHEN and CDR2 SYDVKM. The CDR3 consists of 12 residues. The V end lost 2 bases, the J end lost 6 bases, and 7 bases lay between the germline ends. CDR3 sequence: CASSLATAEAFF. Written as DNA, the CDR3 is TGTGCCAGCAGTTTAGCTACGGCTGAAGCTTTCTTT.

V is TRBV27 and J is TRBJ2-1; TRBD2 agrees at 13 bases. The CDR3 has 15 residues. V dropped 5 bases and J dropped 10; count of bases not matched to a gene: 8. Per germline, CDR1 MNHEY and CDR2 SMNVEV (reference sequence). CDR3 loop: CASSILAGGGDEQFF. The CDR3 coding sequence is TGTGCCAGCAGTATACTAGCGGGAGGGGGAGACGAGCAGTTCTTC.

This chain joins TRBV28 and TRBJ2-4; the D gene is possibly TRBD2 (6 bases). Trimming removed 6 bases at V and 1 base at J, with 19 bases between. CDR1 is MDHEN, CDR2 SYDVKM, per germline. The CDR3 covers 17 residues. CDR3 residues: CASRPALAILAKNIQYF. The CDR3 DNA follows: TGTGCCAGCAGACCCGCCCTAGCGATTTTGGCCAAAAACATTCAGTACTTC.

V gene TRBV28 combines with J gene TRBJ2-7; D is ambiguous. This CDR3 contains 16 residues. V lost 2 bases and J lost 2, with 16 bases in between. The germline CDR1 and CDR2 sequences are MDHEN and SYDVKM. The CDR3 loop is CASSLQTERSTYEQYF. The CDR3 coding sequence is TGTGCCAGCAGTTTACAAACAGAAAGGTCGACCTACGAGCAGTACTTC.

The genes are TRBV29-1 and TRBJ2-2; D is possibly TRBD2 (5 bases). The V gene lost 4 bases and the J gene lost 2 bases, with 11 bases spanning the gap. The germline gives CDR1 SQVTM, CDR2 ANQGSEA. CDR3 length: 14 amino acids. Here the CDR3 DNA reads TGCAGCGTTGTTCCAGGACTCAACACCGGGGAGCTGTTTTTT. Translated: CSVVPGLNTGELFF.

This rearrangement joins TRBV30 to TRBJ2-5, with 9 bases matching TRBD2. With 5 bases clipped from V and 7 bases from J, the junction kept 23 bases outside the gene matches. From germline, CDR1 is GTSNPN and CDR2 SVGIG (reference sequence). The CDR3 is 18 amino acids. Here the CDR3 reads CAWEGASGKVVGTRTQYF. In nucleotides, the CDR3 is TGTGCCTGGGAAGGAGCTAGCGGGAAAGTTGTGGGGACAAGGACCCAGTACTTC.

The chain recombines TRBV30 with TRBJ1-5, with D uncertain. In germline, CDR1 is GTSNPN, CDR2 SVGIG (reference sequence). V dropped 5 bases and J dropped 5 bases, with 13 bases sitting between them. The CDR3 consists of 13 residues. DNA of the CDR3: TGTGCCTGGTCCATTAGTAGAGATCAGCCCCAGCATTTT. Translated: CAWSISRDQPQHF.

The chain couples TRBV28 to TRBJ2-7, with TRBD2 matching over 8 bases. The CDR3 is made up of 15 amino acids. V lost 2 bases to trimming and J lost 1 base; unmatched junction nucleotides: 4. Germline loops: CDR1 MDHEN, CDR2 SYDVKM. Here the CDR3 reads CASSLQRERSYEQYF. In nucleotides, the CDR3 is TGTGCCAGCAGTTTACAGCGGGAGAGATCCTACGAGCAGTACTTC.

The chain is built from TRBV18 and TRBJ2-5; D is ambiguous. The CDR3 consists of 12 residues. With 3 bases removed from V and 3 bases from J, the gap between germline ends came to 5 bases. Germline CDR1 KGHSH, CDR2 LQKENI. The CDR3: CASSPSEETQYF. CDR3 DNA: TGTGCCAGCTCACCTTCTGAAGAGACCCAGTACTTC.

V is TRBV27 and J is TRBJ1-6, with D perhaps TRBD1 (5 bases). Per the germline V gene, CDR1 is MNHEY and CDR2 is SMNVEV (reference sequence). V gave up 0 bases and J gave up 5 bases, with 14 bases separating them. The CDR3 has 17 residues. The CDR3 nucleotides read TGTGCCAGCAGTTTATCGAAAGCCAGGGCGAATAATTCACCCCTCCACTTT. Translating gives CASSLSKARANNSPLHF.

The chain combines TRBV4-2 with TRBJ2-5, with D perhaps TRBD1 (5 bases). Germline CDR1 LGHNA, CDR2 YNFKEQ. V was trimmed by 0 bases and J by 2 bases, leaving 7 bases between them. This CDR3 comprises 14 residues. CDR3 loop: CASSQERQQETQYF. CDR3 sequence (DNA): TGTGCCAGCAGCCAAGAACGACAGCAAGAGACCCAGTACTTC.

The genes are TRBV4-2 and TRBJ2-2; D remains ambiguous. The CDR3 length is 13 residues. CDR1 is LGHNA, CDR2 YNFKEQ, per germline. V lost 4 bases to trimming and J lost 3 bases, with 6 bases between them. The CDR3 DNA reads TGTGCCAGCAGCCCCCGCGACACCGGGGAGCTGTTTTTT. It yields the protein CASSPRDTGELFF.

V is TRBV27 and J is TRBJ2-7, with D uncertain. The CDR3 runs to 15 residues. Trimming removed 3 bases at V and 5 bases at J, with 17 bases between. Germline lookup yields CDR1 MNHEY and CDR2 SMNVEV (reference sequence). The CDR3 nucleotides read TGTGCCAGCAGTTTTGTCTGGCCGCCCTTGGACGAGCAGTACTTC. Encoded protein: CASSFVWPPLDEQYF.

The CDR3, as DNA: TGTGCCAGCTCACCACCAGGGGCCGGAGAGGGCAATCAGCCCCAGCATTTT. It translates to CASSPPGAGEGNQPQHF. This chain connects TRBV18 to TRBJ1-5, with TRBD1 as a possible D gene (5 bases). The V end was cut by 0 bases, the J end by 2 bases, with 14 bases between. Germline V lookup: CDR1 KGHSH, CDR2 LQKENI. This CDR3 has 17 amino acids.

The chain carries TRBV10-3 and TRBJ2-1; 14 positions agree with TRBD2. This CDR3 is built from 18 residues. With V trimmed by 6 bases and J by 2 bases, 9 bases remained unmatched. Germline-derived CDR1 and CDR2 are ENHRY and SYGVKD. The CDR3 loop reads CAIRRTSGRFSAYNEQFF. DNA for the CDR3: TGTGCCATCAGACGGACTAGCGGGAGGTTTAGTGCCTACAATGAGCAGTTCTTC.

The rearrangement joins TRBV15 to TRBJ2-5, with D possibly matching TRBD1 (5 bases). This CDR3 region has 13 residues. V gave up 8 bases and J gave up 5 bases, with 15 bases separating them. CDR1 LNHNV and CDR2 YYDKDF come from the germline V gene (reference sequence). The CDR3 loop is CATGVQGAETQYF. For the CDR3, the DNA is TGTGCCACCGGGGTTCAGGGCGCGGAGACCCAGTACTTC. Variable domain in full (rest from reference TRBV15 and TRBJ2-5): DAMVIQNPRYQVTQFGKPVTLSCSQTLNHNVMYWYQQKSSQAPKLLFHYYDKDFNNEADTPDNFQSRRPNTSFCFLDIRSPGLGDTAMYLCATGVQGAETQYFGPGTRLLVL.

This clone was found once. This chain connects TRBV15 to TRBJ2-1, with D perhaps TRBD1 (5 bases). Germline CDR1 reads LNHNV; CDR2 reads YYDKDF (reference sequence). Trimming cost V 5 bases and J 5 bases, with 13 bases left between them. This CDR3 is built from 14 residues. CDR3 coding DNA: TGTGCCACCAGCGAACCACAGGAGCACAATGAGCAGTTCTTC. Its translation is CATSEPQEHNEQFF.

This clone rates as medium-sized. The chain joins TRBV6-5 to TRBJ1-1; D uncertain. The germline gives CDR1 MNHEY, CDR2 SVGAGI. Trimming removed 4 bases from V and 8 bases from J, with 11 bases in between. The CDR3 is 12 amino acids. CDR3 coding DNA: TGTGCCAGCAGTTCCCCCGCGGGGGAAGCTTTCTTT. Residues: CASSSPAGEAFF.

This chain uses TRBV2 with TRBJ1-1; no clear D. The CDR3 runs 12 residues. V gave up 7 bases and J gave up 0 bases, with 6 bases separating them. Per the germline V gene, CDR1 is SNHLY and CDR2 is FYNNEI. CDR3 sequence (DNA): TGTGCCAGCACGTACTTGAACACTGAAGCTTTCTTT. The encoded protein is CASTYLNTEAFF.

The gene calls are TRBV6-5 and TRBJ1-6, with D hard to call. Germline V gives CDR1 MNHEY, CDR2 SVGAGI. The CDR3 loop spans 16 amino acids. Between the trimmed V and J ends, which lost 2 bases and 0 bases, there was a span of 8 bases. CDR3 sequence reads: CASSYLGSSYNSPLHF. The CDR3 region has the DNA TGTGCCAGCAGTTACCTGGGGAGCTCCTATAATTCACCCCTCCACTTT.

The J gene is TRBJ2-7, the V gene TRBV11-2; D unresolved. From germline, CDR1 is SGHAT and CDR2 FQNNGV. The V and J ends lost 1 base and 3 bases respectively, with 10 bases between them. CDR3 length: 14 residues. CDR3 sequence reads: CASSLGAHVYEQYF. The CDR3 bases are TGTGCCAGCAGCTTAGGGGCCCATGTCTACGAGCAGTACTTC.

This rearrangement joins TRBV5-4 to TRBJ1-6, with 8 bases aligning to TRBD1. V shed 4 bases, J shed 12 bases, and the junction held 9 bases outside the gene matches. The germline gives CDR1 SGHNT, CDR2 YYREEE (reference sequence). This CDR3 spans 14 amino acids. The CDR3 DNA follows: TGTGCCAGCAGCAACGGACAGGGTGTTAGACCCCTCCACTTT. It is translated as CASSNGQGVRPLHF.

The V call is TRBV2, the J call TRBJ1-1, with 7 positions matching TRBD1. Germline values: CDR1 SNHLY, CDR2 FYNNEI. The CDR3 consists of 13 residues. V lost 7 bases and J lost 5; bases outside the gene matches: 7. The CDR3 DNA reads as TGTGCCAGCACGAAGGGGGCGCGGACTGAAGCTTTCTTT. Amino acid sequence: CASTKGARTEAFF.

The chain recombines TRBV7-8 with TRBJ2-5; TRBD2 matches 11 bases. Germline CDR1 and CDR2: SGHVS and FQNEAQ. The CDR3 is made up of 17 amino acids. The J segment lost 3 bases and the V segment lost 5 bases, leaving 11 bases of the junction unmatched. DNA of the CDR3: TGTGCCAGCAGCCCCCAGAGGGTAGCGGGGGGGAAAGAGACCCAGTACTTC. It encodes CASSPQRVAGGKETQYF.

This chain uses TRBV29-1 with TRBJ2-7; TRBD1 matches 7 bases. CDR3 length: 11 amino acids. Germline V CDR1 and CDR2: SQVTM, ANQGSEA. Trimming at V came to 4 bases and at J to 3 bases, leaving 0 bases not matched to a gene. The CDR3 loop reads CSVGDSYEQYF. The CDR3 DNA reads TGCAGCGTTGGGGACAGCTACGAGCAGTACTTC.

V usage is TRBV27 and J usage is TRBJ2-7, with a weak D call TRBD2 (6 bases). The ends were cut back, 7 bases at V and 2 bases at J, with 18 bases in the middle. The CDR3 spans 15 residues. The germline gives CDR1 MNHEY, CDR2 SMNVEV (reference sequence). CDR3 nucleotide sequence: TGTGCCAGCACCCCAACATGGGAGGAGACCTACGAGCAGTACTTC. Its protein is CASTPTWEETYEQYF.

The chain joins TRBV28 to TRBJ1-2; tentative D call: TRBD1 (6 bases). This CDR3 is 17 amino acids long. The V end was cut by 3 bases, the J end by 3 bases, with 20 bases between. Germline V gene data show CDR1 as MDHEN and CDR2 as SYDVKM. The chain's CDR3 is CASSLYLTGSTDYGYTF. In DNA form, the CDR3 reads TGTGCCAGCAGTTTGTACTTAACAGGGTCAACCGACTATGGCTACACCTTC.

The chain links TRBV6-6 to TRBJ1-2; the match to TRBD1 covers 7 bases. Germline V gene sequence: CDR1 MNHNY, CDR2 SVGAGI (reference sequence). This CDR3 region has 14 residues. The junction had 6 bases not matched to a gene; V was cut back by 2 bases and J by 6 bases. CDR3: CASSYPTGIDGYTF. The CDR3 coding sequence is TGTGCCAGCAGTTACCCGACAGGGATTGATGGCTACACCTTC.

The chain combines TRBV6-5 with TRBJ2-1; D is possibly TRBD2 (6 bases). This CDR3 has 15 amino acids. V was pared by 6 bases and J by 0 bases, with 12 bases between. From germline, CDR1 is MNHEY and CDR2 SVGAGI. The CDR3 DNA reads as TGTGCCAGCAGACAAACTAGCAGCTCCTACAATGAGCAGTTCTTC. Protein sequence: CASRQTSSSYNEQFF.